This TCR beta chain appears in the sequencing data of a study of blood T cell repertoires in COVID-19. Per germline, CDR1 MNHEY and CDR2 SVGEGT. The CDR3 totals 14 residues. Trimming pared 5 bases from V and 8 bases from J, leaving 16 bases between. Assay: immunoSEQ multiplex PCR; the TCRdb copy retains only in-frame clones and omits some. The sample yields 160,000 or so clones, more than 70% seen once. Resolution of symptoms, clearance, or two negative PCRs was present in recovered Cohort 3 donors. The sequence was collected from a man aged 35 to 55 who had recovered from COVID-19. The sequenced material came from PBMCs or T cells enriched from blood (not recorded which). The chain combines TRBV6-2 or TRBV6-3 with TRBJ1-3; tentative D call: TRBD1 (5 bases). The CDR3: CASSRAGIEDTIYF. The CDR3 DNA reads as TGTGCCAGCAGTCGAGCAGGGATAGAGGACACCATATATTTT.